Below are 14 T cell receptor beta chains sequenced from a single sample in a study of T cell repertoires in cytomegalovirus infection (dated by TCRdb to between 2018 and 2021). These receptors' antigens are unknown. The data were produced on an Illumina HiSeq 1500. The public reads were reprocessed in TCRdb via fastp at Q25 and MiXCR, keeping in-frame beta chains. One record per CDR3 amino acid sequence lists the most common genes and DNA. Here the sample has about 110,000 distinct CDR3 sequences; 9.5% to 13% occur a single time. The ten largest make up 25% to 40% of the sample. Sequencing was carried out using PBMCs, sequenced either directly or after in vitro stimulation (not recorded which). These receptors were obtained from a human donor in good health (CMV status not recorded). Some clones in this sample may be carry-over from other donors' samples.

The V and J genes are TRBV5-6 and TRBJ2-7, with 9 bases that match TRBD1. This CDR3 has 14 residues. The V segment lost 4 bases and the J segment 3 bases; nucleotides outside the gene matches: 5. Germline V lookup: CDR1 SGHDT, CDR2 YYEEEE. CDR3 amino acids: CASSMGQGIYEQYF. As DNA, the CDR3 is TGTGCCAGCAGCATGGGACAGGGTATCTACGAGCAGTACTTC.

This clonotype was picked up many times. The DNA of the CDR3 is TGTGCCAGCAGCGACCGCGTGACAGGGGAAGAGCAGTACTTC. Translated, it gives CASSDRVTGEEQYF. The chain uses TRBV25-1 and TRBJ2-7, with TRBD1 identical over 8 bases. The CDR3 length is 14 residues. V was pared by 6 bases and J by 7 bases, with 11 bases of the junction left unmatched. Germline assignment: CDR1 MGHDK and CDR2 SYGVNS.

This clonotype was seen at least ten times. The V and J genes are TRBV4-1 and TRBJ2-7; 9 nucleotides align to TRBD1. V trimming: 4 bases; J trimming: 5 bases; junction bases outside the gene matches: 9. This CDR3 contains 15 residues. The germline V gene has CDR1 MGHRA and CDR2 YSYEKL. The CDR3 here is CASSPEPGTGHEQYV. The CDR3 DNA sequence: TGCGCCAGCAGCCCCGAACCAGGGACAGGGCACGAGCAGTACGTC.

In this sample, this clonotype turned up a few times. The CDR3 protein is CASSQTGTGFMNTEAFF. DNA of the CDR3: TGTGCCAGCAGCCAAACCGGGACAGGCTTCATGAACACTGAAGCTTTCTTT. The chain is built from TRBV14 and TRBJ1-1; 8 positions match TRBD1. Unmatched junction bases numbered 8, after V lost 2 bases and J lost 0 bases. CDR3 size: 17 residues. In germline, CDR1 is SGHDN, CDR2 FVKESK.

This clonotype was recorded at least ten times. The genes are TRBV7-2 and TRBJ2-1, with TRBD1 as a possible D gene (7 bases). Per germline, CDR1 SGHTA and CDR2 FQGNSA. This CDR3 contains 15 residues. Trimming cost V 0 bases and J 4 bases, with 10 bases left between them. CDR3 loop: CASSLARGVYNEQFF. CDR3 DNA: TGTGCCAGCAGCTTAGCCAGGGGGGTTTACAATGAGCAGTTCTTC. The variable domain in full, completed from reference TRBV7-2 and TRBJ2-1, reads GAGVSQSPSNKVTEKGKDVELRCDPISGHTALYWYRQSLGQGLEFLIYFQGNSAPDKSGLPSDRFSAERTGGSVSTLTIQRTQQEDSAVYLCASSLARGVYNEQFFGPGTRLTVL.

This clonotype appeared many times. This chain uses TRBV7-2 with TRBJ2-3; 9 nucleotides agree with TRBD2. Germline loops: CDR1 SGHTA, CDR2 FQGNSA. Germline trimming cut 2 bases from V and 8 bases from J; bases unmatched to any gene: 11. The CDR3 extends over 16 amino acids. For the CDR3, the DNA is TGTGCCAGCAGCTTATTTGCGCGGGAGGGCAGTGGTACGCAGTATTTT. This encodes CASSLFAREGSGTQYF. The full variable domain, in which reference TRBV7-2 and TRBJ2-3 provide the parts outside the CDR3, is GAGVSQSPSNKVTEKGKDVELRCDPISGHTALYWYRQSLGQGLEFLIYFQGNSAPDKSGLPSDRFSAERTGGSVSTLTIQRTQQEDSAVYLCASSLFAREGSGTQYFGPGTRLTVL.

This clonotype was picked up many times. The chain recombines TRBV10-3 with TRBJ2-7, with 7 nucleotides matching TRBD1. The CDR3 covers 14 residues. From germline, CDR1 is ENHRY and CDR2 SYGVKD. The CDR3 sequence is CARLRRQGPYEQYF. As DNA, the CDR3 is TGTGCTAGGCTACGACGACAGGGTCCTTACGAGCAGTACTTC.

This clonotype has more than one count but fewer than ten. The chain links TRBV12-5 to TRBJ2-5, with unresolved D. V lost 5 bases and J lost 2, with 30 bases in between. CDR1 is LGHNT and CDR2 is FRNRAP in the germline V gene. The CDR3 is 20 amino acids. CDR3 sequence (DNA): TGTGCTAGTGGTCTACTCCCCCTCCAAGCCACTTCGCGTGCGCAAGAGACCCAGTACTTC. It codes for CASGLLPLQATSRAQETQYF. The full variable domain, with the rest looked up from reference TRBV12-5 and TRBJ2-5, is DARVTQTPRHKVTEMGQEVTMRCQPILGHNTVFWYRQTMMQGLELLAYFRNRAPLDDSGMPKDRFSAEMPDATLATLKIQPSEPRDSAVYFCASGLLPLQATSRAQETQYFGPGTRLLVL.

This clonotype has only a few counts. The V call is TRBV28, the J call TRBJ1-4, with D uncertain. Germline V gene lookup returns CDR1 MDHEN and CDR2 SYDVKM. V dropped 7 bases and J dropped 7 bases, with 16 bases sitting between them. CDR3 size: 14 residues. The CDR3 sequence is CASIPDGRSEKLFF. The CDR3 DNA sequence: TGTGCCAGCATCCCTGACGGCAGGAGTGAAAAACTGTTTTTT.

This clonotype was picked up many times. J is TRBJ2-7 and V is TRBV28, with TRBD2 matching over 7 bases. V was pared by 6 bases and J by 5 bases, with 10 bases of the junction left unmatched. The CDR3 has 14 residues. CDR1 and CDR2 (germline): MDHEN, SYDVKM. DNA of the CDR3: TGTGCCAGCAGCCCGGGGGGAGGGCGGGACGAGCAGTACTTC. It translates to CASSPGGGRDEQYF. The whole variable domain, filled in from reference TRBV28 and TRBJ2-7, reads DVKVTQSSRYLVKRTGEKVFLECVQDMDHENMFWYRQDPGLGLRLIYFSYDVKMKEKGDIPEGYSVSREKKERFSLILESASTNQTSMYLCASSPGGGRDEQYFGPGTRLTVT.

The chain is built from TRBV12-3 or TRBV12-4 and TRBJ2-5; 9 nucleotides match TRBD2. There are 13 residues in the CDR3. Unmatched junction bases numbered 3, after V lost 6 bases and J lost 4 bases. The CDR3: CASSQTSGETQYF. The CDR3 DNA follows: TGTGCCAGCAGCCAGACTAGCGGAGAGACCCAGTACTTC.

This clonotype has ten or more counts. This sequence joins TRBV19 and TRBJ1-5; the match to TRBD1 covers 7 bases. Germline CDR1 and CDR2: LNHDA and SQIVND (reference sequence). The CDR3 is 16 amino acids. The V and J ends lost 3 bases and 2 bases, in that order; junction bases with no gene match: 7. The CDR3 protein is CASSIVAGQGNQPQHF. The CDR3 DNA sequence: TGTGCCAGTAGTATTGTGGCAGGACAGGGCAATCAGCCCCAGCATTTT.

This clonotype occurred many times. The CDR3 loop reads CASSQDRYSANYEQYF. The DNA of the CDR3 is TGCGCCAGCAGCCAAGATCGGTACAGCGCAAACTACGAGCAGTACTTC. The chain links TRBV4-3 to TRBJ2-7; no definite D call. The CDR3 has 16 residues. The germline V and J ends were trimmed by 0 bases and 3 bases, with 15 bases remaining between them. Germline loops: CDR1 LGHNA, CDR2 YSLEER.

This sequence joins TRBV10-3 and TRBJ1-4, with TRBD1 matching over 10 bases. This CDR3 is built from 15 residues. Per germline, CDR1 ENHRY and CDR2 SYGVKD. The junction had 8 bases not matched to a gene; V was cut back by 5 bases and J by 8 bases. The CDR3 spells CAISSRTGGLEKLFF. In DNA, the CDR3 is TGTGCCATCAGTTCCCGGACAGGGGGTCTGGAAAAACTGTTTTTT.